This T cell receptor beta chain is from a study of PD-1 blockade in classical Hodgkin lymphoma. Overall study findings and caveats: With respect to the repertoire differences, their causes, possibly disease activity or prior therapy, remain undefined. Relapsed/refractory patients reportedly had lower baseline diversity than newly diagnosed patients. Patients starting nivolumab less than 1 year after ASCT had lower diversity and were excluded from later analyses.

The CDR3 is 17 amino acids. The germline V gene encodes CDR1 SGDLS and CDR2 YYNGEE. V gave up 4 bases and J gave up 0 bases, with 20 bases separating them. All patients experienced relapse after autologous stem cell transplantation, and brentuximab vedotin exposure was variable. Clones were sequenced by immunoSEQ multiplex PCR, and TCRdb holds only the in-frame ones, with some missing. Among about 93,000 clones listed, 80% to 90% were seen once. As for this clone: Antigen: not known.

The sequence came from a human donor with classical Hodgkin lymphoma. J is TRBJ2-7 and V is TRBV9; weak D call: TRBD2 (6 bases). This specimen consisted of peripheral blood mononuclear cells (PBMCs), obtained before the second cycle of nivolumab. CDR3 sequence reads: CASSPPRGGAFSYEQYF. In DNA, the CDR3 is TGTGCCAGCAGCCCCCCCCGAGGCGGGGCCTTCTCCTACGAGCAGTACTTC. Using reference TRBV9 and TRBJ2-7 for the parts outside the CDR3, the full variable domain is DSGVTQTPKHLITATGQRVTLRCSPRSGDLSVYWYQQSLDQGLQFLIQYYNGEERAKGNILERFSAQQFPDLHSELNLSSLELGDSALYFCASSPPRGGAFSYEQYFGPGTRLTVT.